The rows below give T cell receptor beta chains drawn from one sample of a study of OX40 agonist ivuxolimab in advanced cancers. Only in-frame clones appear in the TCRdb table, and some are missing; sequencing was by immunoSEQ multiplex PCR. The table shows approximately 90,000 clones, with 88% occurring only once. Sequencing used CD4+ or CD8+ T cells sorted from blood, obtained in a trial of the OX40 agonist ivuxolimab. Receptors were obtained from an adult with an advanced solid tumor such as melanoma, head and neck, liver or kidney cancer. Each CDR3 is given with its conserved first and last residue. The order of the fields is clone size, J gene, V gene, D gene, CDR3 protein, CDR3 DNA. D genes are given only for firm matches. A clone size is listed for some rows: how often the clone was seen (once, few, many), or a class if it is expanded.

abundance: .
j_gene: TRBJ2-3
v_gene: TRBV5-8
d_gene: .
CDR3aa: CASSSVVGFPDTQYF
CDR3nt: TGTGCCAGCAGCTCCGTGGTGGGCTTCCCAGATACGCAGTATTTT

abundance: .
j_gene: TRBJ1-5
v_gene: TRBV19
d_gene: TRBD1
CDR3aa: CASSMAGQGGWDQPQHF
CDR3nt: TGTGCCAGTAGTATGGCGGGACAGGGAGGTTGGGATCAGCCCCAGCATTTT

abundance: once
j_gene: TRBJ2-5
v_gene: TRBV7-2
d_gene: .
CDR3aa: CASSLGDSPRETQYF
CDR3nt: TGTGCCAGCAGCTTAGGGGATTCACCCAGGGAGACCCAGTACTTC

abundance: .
j_gene: TRBJ1-2
v_gene: TRBV7-8
d_gene: .
CDR3aa: CASSLVVGQTYGYTF
CDR3nt: TGTGCCAGCAGCTTAGTGGTAGGGCAGACCTATGGCTACACCTTC

abundance: .
j_gene: TRBJ2-1
v_gene: TRBV9
d_gene: TRBD1
CDR3aa: CASSAGTGGIYEQFF
CDR3nt: TGTGCCAGCAGTGCCGGGACAGGGGGCATATATGAGCAGTTCTTC

abundance: .
j_gene: TRBJ1-2
v_gene: TRBV30
d_gene: .
CDR3aa: CAWSSNYGYTF
CDR3nt: TGTGCCTGGAGTAGTAACTATGGCTACACCTTC

abundance: .
j_gene: TRBJ2-7
v_gene: TRBV2
d_gene: .
CDR3aa: CASSVYEQYF
CDR3nt: TGTGCCAGCAGTGTTTACGAGCAGTACTTC

abundance: once
j_gene: TRBJ2-2
v_gene: TRBV5-1
d_gene: .
CDR3aa: CASRGTGTRATGELFF
CDR3nt: TGCGCCAGCAGGGGCACCGGGACAAGGGCCACCGGGGAGCTGTTTTTT

abundance: .
j_gene: TRBJ1-5
v_gene: TRBV7-9
d_gene: .
CDR3aa: CASSQGQSSNQPQHF
CDR3nt: TGTGCCAGCAGCCAAGGACAGTCTAGCAATCAGCCCCAGCATTTT

abundance: .
j_gene: TRBJ2-6
v_gene: TRBV7-6
d_gene: TRBD1
CDR3aa: CASSLGDSLVANVLTF
CDR3nt: TGTGCCAGCAGCTTAGGGGACAGTTTGGTGGCCAACGTCCTGACTTTC

abundance: .
j_gene: TRBJ2-1
v_gene: TRBV6-1
d_gene: .
CDR3aa: CASSGWTPGGRDEQFF
CDR3nt: TGTGCCAGCAGTGGCTGGACTCCAGGGGGGAGGGATGAGCAGTTCTTC

abundance: .
j_gene: TRBJ1-3
v_gene: TRBV7-9
d_gene: .
CDR3aa: CASSLRASYSGNTIYF
CDR3nt: TGTGCCAGCAGCTTAAGGGCCAGTTACTCTGGAAACACCATATATTTT

abundance: .
j_gene: TRBJ1-5
v_gene: TRBV30
d_gene: .
CDR3aa: CAWSAKDNQPQHF
CDR3nt: TGTGCCTGGAGTGCCAAAGACAATCAGCCCCAGCATTTT

abundance: .
j_gene: TRBJ2-3
v_gene: TRBV5-4
d_gene: .
CDR3aa: CASSLKGTDTQYF
CDR3nt: TGTGCCAGCAGCTTGAAGGGAACAGATACGCAGTATTTT

abundance: .
j_gene: TRBJ2-2
v_gene: TRBV5-1
d_gene: TRBD1
CDR3aa: CASSLVTGAYANTGELFF
CDR3nt: TGCGCCAGCAGCTTGGTCACAGGGGCCTACGCGAACACCGGGGAGCTGTTTTTT

abundance: .
j_gene: TRBJ2-3
v_gene: TRBV12-5
d_gene: TRBD2
CDR3aa: CASGLELAGDTQYF
CDR3nt: TGTGCTAGTGGTTTAGAACTAGCGGGAGATACGCAGTATTTT

abundance: .
j_gene: TRBJ2-5
v_gene: TRBV5-6
d_gene: TRBD2
CDR3aa: CASSLVGSGGETQYF
CDR3nt: TGTGCCAGCAGCTTAGTCGGTAGCGGGGGAGAGACCCAGTACTTC

abundance: .
j_gene: TRBJ1-4
v_gene: TRBV19
d_gene: .
CDR3aa: CASSIAPKGKLFF
CDR3nt: TGTGCCAGTAGTATTGCACCAAAGGGGAAACTGTTTTTT

abundance: .
j_gene: TRBJ1-1
v_gene: TRBV5-5
d_gene: TRBD1
CDR3aa: CASSSGPSGGTEAFF
CDR3nt: TGTGCCAGCAGCTCAGGACCTTCAGGGGGCACTGAAGCTTTCTTT

abundance: .
j_gene: TRBJ2-1
v_gene: TRBV7-2
d_gene: .
CDR3aa: CASSPIRGGPEQFF
CDR3nt: TGTGCCAGCAGCCCCATACGGGGCGGGCCGGAGCAGTTCTTC

abundance: once
j_gene: TRBJ1-2
v_gene: TRBV19
d_gene: TRBD1
CDR3aa: CASTTGTGTYGYTF
CDR3nt: TGTGCCAGTACCACCGGGACAGGGACCTATGGCTACACCTTC

abundance: .
j_gene: TRBJ2-1
v_gene: TRBV6-5
d_gene: .
CDR3aa: CASTHGREQFF
CDR3nt: TGTGCCAGCACCCACGGCAGGGAGCAGTTCTTC

abundance: .
j_gene: TRBJ2-4
v_gene: TRBV30
d_gene: TRBD2
CDR3aa: CAWSGLAGGGDIQYF
CDR3nt: TGTGCCTGGAGTGGGCTAGCGGGGGGAGGAGACATTCAGTACTTC

abundance: .
j_gene: TRBJ2-3
v_gene: TRBV18
d_gene: TRBD1
CDR3aa: CASSPGQGADTQYF
CDR3nt: TGTGCCAGCTCACCTGGACAGGGTGCAGATACGCAGTATTTT

abundance: .
j_gene: TRBJ2-1
v_gene: TRBV27
d_gene: .
CDR3aa: CATSASWDNEQFF
CDR3nt: TGTGCCACATCCGCGTCTTGGGACAATGAGCAGTTCTTC

abundance: .
j_gene: TRBJ2-2
v_gene: TRBV7-2
d_gene: .
CDR3aa: CASSLGQGNTGELFF
CDR3nt: TGTGCCAGCAGCTTAGGGCAGGGGAACACCGGGGAGCTGTTTTTT

abundance: .
j_gene: TRBJ2-7
v_gene: TRBV6-1
d_gene: .
CDR3aa: CASKPGPSSYEQYF
CDR3nt: TGTGCCAGCAAACCGGGACCGAGCTCCTACGAGCAGTACTTC

abundance: .
j_gene: TRBJ1-6
v_gene: TRBV7-2
d_gene: .
CDR3aa: CASKSRTASSYNSPLHF
CDR3nt: TGTGCCAGCAAATCTAGGACAGCCAGCTCCTATAATTCACCCCTCCACTTT

abundance: .
j_gene: TRBJ2-3
v_gene: TRBV19
d_gene: .
CDR3aa: CASSNWGSTDTQYF
CDR3nt: TGTGCCAGTAGTAATTGGGGGAGCACAGATACGCAGTATTTT